This T cell receptor (beta chain) is drawn from a study of shared clonotypes between healthy human individuals. Germline CDR1 SGHRS, CDR2 YFSETQ. J lost 8 bases, V lost 4 bases, and 20 bases had no gene match. The CDR3 runs 20 residues. Roughly 200 ng DNA, approximately 31,000 T cell genomes, went into each sorted-subset replicate PCR. Only in-frame clones appear in the TCRdb table, and some are missing; sequencing was by immunoSEQ multiplex PCR. Of more than 600,000 clones listed, about 90% are singletons. Selected positively for CCR7 and CD45RO-negative, naive CD8 cells excluded terminally differentiated effector memory CD45RA+ cells.

This TCR derives from a man younger than 45 in good health. The chain couples TRBV5-1 to TRBJ2-1; TRBD2 matches 14 bases. The sequenced material came from naive CD8+ T cells sorted from blood. CDR3 bases: TGCGCCAGCAGCCCCAGAGGGGTCCCGACTAGCGGGAGGGCCACTCATGAGCAGTTCTTC. It encodes CASSPRGVPTSGRATHEQFF.